This T cell receptor beta chain was captured by sequencing in a study of cytomegalovirus exposure and HLA in healthy donors. Whole-study results and caveats: What TCR beta sequences reportedly achieved was accurate prediction of HLA-A and HLA-B alleles in most subjects. In a later analysis, the majority of CMV-associated beta chains seemingly showed HLA restriction. The authors assumed roughly uniform sequencing depth across donors for presence/absence analyses.

13 Jbeta primers and 60 Vbeta primers were used for the PCR. Original data processing: The authors later counted approximately 80 million unique TCR beta chains, 9 million to 12 million of them shared. Libraries were prepared by immunoSEQ multiplex PCR; TCRdb keeps only in-frame clonotypes and omits some of them. V and J calls and clone size are those listed in that table; D and trimming were worked out from the DNA. The sample consists of fewer than 100,000 clones, around 82% of them appearing once. This clone appeared once. Its antigen is not identified. The V gene end was trimmed by 4 bases and the J gene end by 0 bases; junction bases not matched to a gene: 8. The CDR3 is 16 residues long. Germline V gene lookup returns CDR1 GTSNPN and CDR2 SVGIG (reference sequence).

The sequenced material came from PBMCs. The genes are TRBV30 and TRBJ1-5; 8 bases agree with TRBD1. The TCR comes from a man aged 40-55 years in good health and CMV-seronegative. The CDR3 loop reads CAWNTGTGYSNQPQHF. The CDR3 bases are TGTGCCTGGAACACCGGGACAGGATATAGCAATCAGCCCCAGCATTTT.